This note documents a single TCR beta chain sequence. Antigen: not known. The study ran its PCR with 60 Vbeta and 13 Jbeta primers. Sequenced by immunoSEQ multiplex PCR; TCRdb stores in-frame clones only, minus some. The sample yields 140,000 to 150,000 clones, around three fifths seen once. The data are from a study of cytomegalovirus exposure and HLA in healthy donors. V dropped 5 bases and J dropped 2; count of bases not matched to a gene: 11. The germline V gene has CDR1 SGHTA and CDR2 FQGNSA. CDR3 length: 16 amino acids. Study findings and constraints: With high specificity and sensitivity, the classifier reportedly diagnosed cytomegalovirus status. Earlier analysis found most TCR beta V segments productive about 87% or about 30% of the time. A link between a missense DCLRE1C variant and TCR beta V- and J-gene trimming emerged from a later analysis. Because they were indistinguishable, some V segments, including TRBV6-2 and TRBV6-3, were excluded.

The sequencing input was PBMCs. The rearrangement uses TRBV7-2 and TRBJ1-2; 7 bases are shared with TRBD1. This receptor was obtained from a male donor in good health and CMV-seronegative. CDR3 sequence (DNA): TGTGCCAGCAGCGACCCGGGACAGCTAAGCAACTATGGCTACACCTTC. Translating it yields CASSDPGQLSNYGYTF. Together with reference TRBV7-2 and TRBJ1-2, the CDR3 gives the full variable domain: GAGVSQSPSNKVTEKGKDVELRCDPISGHTALYWYRQSLGQGLEFLIYFQGNSAPDKSGLPSDRFSAERTGGSVSTLTIQRTQQEDSAVYLCASSDPGQLSNYGYTFGSGTRLTVV.